Below, 27 T cell receptor beta chains from the same sample are listed, as sequenced in a study of T cells after posttransplantation cyclophosphamide. Controls had myeloablative marrow grafts with methotrexate and calcineurin inhibitor, sampled at 1 year. Some clones are missing from TCRdb's copy, which holds only in-frame ones; the method was immunoSEQ multiplex PCR. The data hold around 23,000 clones, with approximately 86% observed a single time. The sample here was PBMCs, taken roughly a year after allogeneic stem cell transplant with calcineurin inhibitor and methotrexate. The receptor set was obtained from a female patient in her 30s who received an allogeneic stem cell transplant from an unrelated donor, was CMV-positive, and had acute and chronic GVHD. Some of the T cells may derive from the graft donor.

The rearrangement links TRBV18 to TRBJ2-1; 7 bases fit TRBD1. Germline V gene lookup returns CDR1 KGHSH and CDR2 LQKENI. This CDR3 is 15 amino acids long. V shed 2 bases and J 0 bases; nucleotides not matched to a gene: 1. The CDR3 DNA follows: TGTGCCAGCTCACCAGAGGGGGCCTCCTACAATGAGCAGTTCTTC. It is translated as CASSPEGASYNEQFF.

The V gene is TRBV9, the J gene TRBJ2-2, with 8 bases identical to TRBD1. The CDR3 contains 13 residues. J was trimmed by 8 bases and V by 4 bases; bases with no gene match: 4. CDR1 and CDR2 (germline): SGDLS, YYNGEE. The CDR3 DNA follows: TGTGCCAGCAGCCGACAGGGGATGGGGGAGCTGTTTTTT. Translating it yields CASSRQGMGELFF.

V is TRBV7-6 and J is TRBJ1-1; 7 bases align to TRBD1. With V trimmed by 0 bases and J by 5 bases, 3 bases remained unmatched. The CDR3 spans 14 residues. The germline gives CDR1 SGHVS, CDR2 FNYEAQ. This CDR3 is CASSLAGGRTEAFF. CDR3 DNA sequence: TGTGCCAGCAGCTTAGCAGGGGGCCGGACTGAAGCTTTCTTT.

The chain has TRBV18 and TRBJ1-2; D perhaps matches TRBD1 (5 bases). The germline V gene encodes CDR1 KGHSH and CDR2 LQKENI. The CDR3 sequence is 14 residues long. The germline V and J ends were trimmed by 6 bases and 7 bases, with 18 bases remaining between them. The CDR3 loop reads CASSPFDSLGGYTF. The CDR3, as DNA: TGTGCCAGCTCCCCATTCGACAGTCTCGGTGGCTACACCTTC.

The chain recombines TRBV4-1 with TRBJ1-2; tentatively, D is TRBD1 (5 bases). Trimming took 8 bases from V and 8 from J, leaving 18 bases between them. Per the germline V gene, CDR1 is MGHRA and CDR2 is YSYEKL. The CDR3 is made up of 13 amino acids. CDR3 protein: CASRGIGGEGYTF. CDR3 in DNA: TGCGCCAGCCGGGGGATCGGGGGTGAAGGCTACACCTTC.

V is TRBV18 and J is TRBJ2-2; 7 nucleotides line up with TRBD2. Germline-derived CDR1 and CDR2 are KGHSH and LQKENI. The CDR3 runs 17 residues. Losses at the gene ends were 2 bases for V and 7 bases for J; bases not matched to a gene: 13. This CDR3 is CASSPRPFAGVHGELFF. CDR3 bases: TGTGCCAGCTCACCAAGGCCGTTCGCGGGAGTTCACGGGGAGCTGTTTTTT.

The chain couples TRBV11-3 to TRBJ1-3; D gene uncertain. Germline V CDR1 and CDR2: SGHNT, YENEEA. The CDR3 spans 13 residues. V lost 2 bases to trimming and J lost 8 bases, with 10 bases between them. CDR3 DNA sequence: TGTGCCAGCAGCTTAAGAGGTGCGGACACCATATATTTT. Protein sequence: CASSLRGADTIYF.

This clone came up once. This chain connects TRBV11-1 to TRBJ2-7; a weak D match, TRBD2 (6 bases). Germline CDR1 reads SGHAT; CDR2 reads FQDESV (reference sequence). The CDR3 loop spans 15 amino acids. V was pared by 1 base and J by 4 bases, with 14 bases between. CDR3 sequence (DNA): TGTGCCAGCAGCTTAGTTACGGGGGAGAATTACGAGCAGTACTTC. Protein: CASSLVTGENYEQYF.

This clone has only a few counts. This chain joins TRBV10-3 and TRBJ2-1, with TRBD2 identical over 7 bases. Germline CDR1 is ENHRY and CDR2 is SYGVKD. The V and J ends lost 6 bases and 5 bases, in that order; junction bases with no gene match: 7. The CDR3 runs 14 residues. The CDR3 protein is CAISPGTTNNEQFF. The CDR3 DNA reads TGTGCCATCAGCCCCGGGACTACCAACAATGAGCAGTTCTTC.

The rearrangement links TRBV29-1 to TRBJ2-1; 7 bases agree with TRBD2. V shed 6 bases, J shed 7 bases, and the junction held 15 bases outside the gene matches. The CDR3 runs 15 residues. Germline CDR1 is SQVTM and CDR2 is ANQGSEA. The CDR3 region is CSVYRDYGVWNEQFF. Here the CDR3 DNA reads TGCAGCGTGTACCGGGACTATGGAGTATGGAATGAGCAGTTCTTC.

The J gene is TRBJ2-7, the V gene TRBV18, with D tentatively TRBD2 (5 bases). The CDR3 consists of 14 residues. CDR1 is KGHSH and CDR2 is LQKENI in the germline V gene. The germline V and J ends were trimmed by 3 bases and 3 bases, with 12 bases remaining between them. For the CDR3, the DNA is TGTGCCAGCTCACCCTACGGGGAGAACTACGAGCAGTACTTC. Translating it yields CASSPYGENYEQYF.

V gene TRBV7-8 combines with J gene TRBJ1-1; D is uncertain. The ends were cut back, 2 bases at V and 10 bases at J, with 11 bases in the middle. CDR1 and CDR2 from the germline V gene are SGHVS and FQNEAQ. The CDR3 consists of 12 residues. The CDR3 DNA follows: TGTGCCAGCAGCTTAACGCGATCGCGAGCTTTCTTT. Translation gives CASSLTRSRAFF.

J is TRBJ2-1 and V is TRBV15; no firm D call. The V and J ends lost 0 bases and 6 bases respectively, with 9 bases between them. The CDR3 runs to 14 residues. CDR1 is LNHNV and CDR2 is YYDKDF in the germline V gene (reference sequence). The chain's CDR3 is CATSRDLSANEQFF. The CDR3 region has the DNA TGTGCCACCAGCAGAGATCTCAGCGCCAATGAGCAGTTCTTC. Full variable domain (missing parts from reference TRBV15 and TRBJ2-1): DAMVIQNPRYQVTQFGKPVTLSCSQTLNHNVMYWYQQKSSQAPKLLFHYYDKDFNNEADTPDNFQSRRPNTSFCFLDIRSPGLGDTAMYLCATSRDLSANEQFFGPGTRLTVL.

The chain's CDR3 is CASSLIRKRLGEQFF. Here the CDR3 DNA reads TGTGCCAGCAGTTTGATCCGGAAGAGGCTCGGTGAGCAGTTCTTC. The chain combines TRBV27 with TRBJ2-1; no definite D call. The CDR3 runs to 15 residues. Trimming left V 3 bases short and J 9 bases short, with 18 bases between. In germline, CDR1 is MNHEY, CDR2 SMNVEV (reference sequence).

This chain connects TRBV6-5 to TRBJ2-7, with TRBD2 matching over 7 bases. This CDR3 comprises 12 residues. Germline V gives CDR1 MNHEY, CDR2 SVGAGI. Trimming removed 4 bases from V and 4 bases from J; junction bases left unmatched: 1. CDR3 in DNA: TGTGCCAGCAGTTCCGGGGGGTACGAGCAGTACTTC. This encodes CASSSGGYEQYF.

CDR3 sequence reads: CASSPQVFRAGEKLFF. The CDR3 DNA reads TGTGCCAGCTCACCACAGGTTTTTCGTGCGGGAGAAAAACTGTTTTTT. The J gene is TRBJ1-4, the V gene TRBV18, with D uncertain. V lost 1 base to trimming and J lost 8 bases, with 17 bases between them. The CDR3 is made up of 16 amino acids. Germline V gene data show CDR1 as KGHSH and CDR2 as LQKENI.

The chain joins TRBV2 to TRBJ2-5, with TRBD1 identical over 7 bases. The CDR3 has 13 amino acids. J lost 3 bases, V lost 5 bases, and 3 bases had no gene match. Germline V CDR1 and CDR2: SNHLY, FYNNEI. In nucleotides, the CDR3 is TGTGCCAGCAGTAGGGACAGTAAAGAGACCCAGTACTTC. This gives the protein CASSRDSKETQYF. Based on the CDR3 plus reference TRBV2 and TRBJ2-5, the full variable domain is EPEVTQTPSHQVTQMGQEVILRCVPISNHLYFYWYRQILGQKVEFLVSFYNNEISEKSEIFDDQFSVERPDGSNFTLKIRSTKLEDSAMYFCASSRDSKETQYFGPGTRLLVL.

This clone is a singleton in its sample. The chain recombines TRBV18 with TRBJ1-1, with 9 bases aligning to TRBD1. Germline V gene sequence: CDR1 KGHSH, CDR2 LQKENI. The length of the CDR3 is 14 residues. V dropped 4 bases and J dropped 3; count of bases not matched to a gene: 3. The CDR3 DNA is TGTGCCAGCTCACTCCGGGACAGGGACACTGAAGCTTTCTTT. Translated: CASSLRDRDTEAFF.

V gene TRBV6-1 combines with J gene TRBJ2-3; 8 nucleotides line up with TRBD2. V lost 11 bases and J lost 2; bases outside the gene matches: 9. CDR3 length: 14 residues. The germline V gene has CDR1 MNHNS and CDR2 SASEGT. CDR3 region: CAAAGLAYTDTQYF. The CDR3, as DNA: TGTGCCGCAGCCGGACTAGCCTACACAGATACGCAGTATTTT.

V and J are TRBV5-6 and TRBJ2-1; TRBD2 agrees at 10 bases. The CDR3 extends over 17 amino acids. Germline V gives CDR1 SGHDT, CDR2 YYEEEE. V gave up 7 bases and J gave up 0 bases; unmatched junction bases: 10. For the CDR3, the DNA is TGTGCCAGCGGAGAACCGGGACTAGCGACCTCCTACAATGAGCAGTTCTTC. It specifies CASGEPGLATSYNEQFF.

This clone occurred a few times. The chain joins TRBV27 to TRBJ1-1; TRBD1 agrees at 8 bases. The CDR3 is made up of 14 amino acids. V was clipped by 7 bases and J by 1 base; unmatched bases: 5. Germline V gene sequence: CDR1 MNHEY, CDR2 SMNVEV (reference sequence). CDR3 amino acids: CASNLGTGNTEAFF. The CDR3 region has the DNA TGTGCCAGCAACCTCGGGACAGGGAACACTGAAGCTTTCTTT.

J is TRBJ2-7 and V is TRBV10-3; D might be TRBD2 (6 bases). V gave up 10 bases and J gave up 5 bases, with 18 bases separating them. The CDR3 spans 13 residues. Per the germline V gene, CDR1 is ENHRY and CDR2 is SYGVKD. The CDR3 coding sequence is TGTGCCACCGCCCGGGGCGAGCGGGACGAGCAGTACTTC. The encoded protein is CATARGERDEQYF.

In its sample, this clone was seen once. J is TRBJ2-7 and V is TRBV5-4; TRBD2 aligns across 7 bases. Germline loops: CDR1 SGHNT, CDR2 YYREEE (reference sequence). The CDR3 runs 15 residues. With V trimmed by 5 bases and J by 2 bases, 10 bases remained unmatched. The CDR3 bases are TGTGCCAGCAGATCGGCAGGCGGGAGCACCTACGAGCAGTACTTC. It specifies CASRSAGGSTYEQYF.

The chain is built from TRBV19 and TRBJ1-4, with D unresolved. V was trimmed by 3 bases and J by 8 bases, leaving 4 bases between them. The CDR3 consists of 11 residues. Germline CDR1 reads LNHDA; CDR2 reads SQIVND (reference sequence). The chain's CDR3 is CASSMREKLFF. In DNA form, the CDR3 reads TGTGCCAGTAGTATGCGGGAAAAACTGTTTTTT.

The gene calls are TRBV11-1 and TRBJ2-1, with 7 positions matching TRBD2. The germline V gene encodes CDR1 SGHAT and CDR2 FQDESV (reference sequence). The trim removed 4 bases at V and 0 bases at J, leaving 3 bases unmatched. This CDR3 spans 15 amino acids. The CDR3 DNA reads as TGTGCCAGCAGCTCCCTAGCGGTCTCCTACAATGAGCAGTTCTTC. Protein product: CASSSLAVSYNEQFF.

The rearrangement links TRBV6-1 to TRBJ1-2; the match to TRBD1 covers 8 bases. J lost 4 bases, V lost 7 bases, and 8 bases had no gene match. The CDR3 extends over 14 amino acids. Germline V gene data show CDR1 as MNHNS and CDR2 as SASEGT. The CDR3 here is CASISGQGSYGYTF. As DNA, the CDR3 is TGTGCCAGCATAAGTGGACAGGGTTCCTATGGCTACACCTTC.

The V gene is TRBV9, the J gene TRBJ1-2, with D tentatively TRBD1 (6 bases). There are 14 residues in the CDR3. Per the germline V gene, CDR1 is SGDLS and CDR2 is YYNGEE. V dropped 2 bases and J dropped 4 bases, with 12 bases sitting between them. This chain's CDR3 is CASSVRDTLYGYTF. CDR3 in DNA: TGTGCCAGCAGCGTCCGGGACACCCTCTATGGCTACACCTTC.